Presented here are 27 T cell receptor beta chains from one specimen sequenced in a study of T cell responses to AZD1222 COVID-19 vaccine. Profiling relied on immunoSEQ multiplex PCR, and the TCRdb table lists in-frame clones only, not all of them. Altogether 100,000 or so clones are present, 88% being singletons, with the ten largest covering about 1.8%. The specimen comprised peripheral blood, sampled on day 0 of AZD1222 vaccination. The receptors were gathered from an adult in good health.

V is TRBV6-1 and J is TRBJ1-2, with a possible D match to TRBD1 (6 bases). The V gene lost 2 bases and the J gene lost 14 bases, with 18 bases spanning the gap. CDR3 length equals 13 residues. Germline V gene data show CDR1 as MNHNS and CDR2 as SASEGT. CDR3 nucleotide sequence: TGTGCCAGCAGTGAACTCGGGGGCGGGGTTAAAACCTTC. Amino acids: CASSELGGGVKTF.

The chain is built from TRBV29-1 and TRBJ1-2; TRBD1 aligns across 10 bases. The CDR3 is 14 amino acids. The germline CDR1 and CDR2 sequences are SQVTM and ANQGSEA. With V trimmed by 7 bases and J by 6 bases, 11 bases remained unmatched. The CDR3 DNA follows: TGCAGCGCCGAATCGACAGGGGGCAGCGATGGCTACACCTTC. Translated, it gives CSAESTGGSDGYTF.

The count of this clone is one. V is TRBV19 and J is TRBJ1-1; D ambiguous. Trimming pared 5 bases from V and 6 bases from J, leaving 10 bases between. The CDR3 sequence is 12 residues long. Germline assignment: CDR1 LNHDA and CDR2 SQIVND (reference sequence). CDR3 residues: CASSPSSSEAFF. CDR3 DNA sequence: TGTGCCAGTAGTCCCAGTAGTTCTGAAGCTTTCTTT.

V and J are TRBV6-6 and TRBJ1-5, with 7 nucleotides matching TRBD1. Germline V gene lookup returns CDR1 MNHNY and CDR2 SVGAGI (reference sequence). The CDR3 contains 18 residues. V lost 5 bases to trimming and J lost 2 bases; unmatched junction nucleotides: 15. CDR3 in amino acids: CASSPWTGSYGGNQPQHF. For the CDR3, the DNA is TGTGCCAGCAGTCCCTGGACAGGCTCCTACGGGGGCAATCAGCCCCAGCATTTT.

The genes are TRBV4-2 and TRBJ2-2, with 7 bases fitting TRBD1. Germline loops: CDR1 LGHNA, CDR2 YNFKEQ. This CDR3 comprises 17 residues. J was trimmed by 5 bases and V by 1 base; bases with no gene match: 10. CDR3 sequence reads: CASSQGGWGQLTGELFF. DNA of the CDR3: TGTGCCAGCAGCCAAGGGGGGTGGGGACAGTTGACCGGGGAGCTGTTTTTT.

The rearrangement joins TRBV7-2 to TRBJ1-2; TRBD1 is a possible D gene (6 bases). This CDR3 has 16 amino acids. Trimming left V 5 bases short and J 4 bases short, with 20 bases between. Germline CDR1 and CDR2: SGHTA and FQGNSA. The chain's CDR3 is CASSPEGGWPFYGYTF. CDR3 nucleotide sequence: TGTGCCAGCAGCCCTGAGGGGGGGTGGCCGTTCTATGGCTACACCTTC.

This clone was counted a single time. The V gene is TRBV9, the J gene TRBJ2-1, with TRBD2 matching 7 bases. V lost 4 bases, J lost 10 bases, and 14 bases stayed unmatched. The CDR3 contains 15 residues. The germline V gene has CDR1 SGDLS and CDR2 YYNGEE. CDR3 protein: CASSPSVEAGLEQFF. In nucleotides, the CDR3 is TGTGCCAGCAGCCCATCCGTCGAGGCGGGACTAGAGCAGTTCTTC.

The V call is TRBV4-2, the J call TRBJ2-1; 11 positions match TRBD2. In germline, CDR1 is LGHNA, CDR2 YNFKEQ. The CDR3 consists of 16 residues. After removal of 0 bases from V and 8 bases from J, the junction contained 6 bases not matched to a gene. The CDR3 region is CASSQDGTSGSDEQFF. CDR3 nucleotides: TGTGCCAGCAGCCAAGATGGTACTAGCGGGAGCGATGAGCAGTTCTTC.

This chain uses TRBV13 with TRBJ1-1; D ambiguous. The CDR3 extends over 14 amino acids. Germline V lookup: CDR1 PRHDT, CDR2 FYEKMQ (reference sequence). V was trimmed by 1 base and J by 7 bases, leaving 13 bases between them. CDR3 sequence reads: CASSLERLKNEAFF. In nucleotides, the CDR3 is TGTGCCAGCAGCTTAGAAAGACTGAAGAATGAAGCTTTCTTT. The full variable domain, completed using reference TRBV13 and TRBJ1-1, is AAGVIQSPRHLIKEKRETATLKCYPIPRHDTVYWYQQGPGQDPQFLISFYEKMQSDKGSIPDRFSAQQFSDYHSELNMSSLELGDSALYFCASSLERLKNEAFFGQGTRLTVV.

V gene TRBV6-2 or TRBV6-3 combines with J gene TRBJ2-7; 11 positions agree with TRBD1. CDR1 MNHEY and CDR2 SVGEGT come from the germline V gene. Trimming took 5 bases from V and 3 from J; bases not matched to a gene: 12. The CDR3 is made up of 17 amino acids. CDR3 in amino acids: CASSQDRGRLWDYEQYF. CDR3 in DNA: TGTGCCAGCAGTCAGGACAGGGGGCGGTTGTGGGACTACGAGCAGTACTTC.

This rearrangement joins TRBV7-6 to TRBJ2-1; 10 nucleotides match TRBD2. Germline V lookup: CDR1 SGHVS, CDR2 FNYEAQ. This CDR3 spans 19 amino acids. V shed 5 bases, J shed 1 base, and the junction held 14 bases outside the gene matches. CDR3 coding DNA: TGTGCCAGCAGCACATCCGGGACTAGCGTTGTGGGTTCCTACAATGAGCAGTTCTTC. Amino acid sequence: CASSTSGTSVVGSYNEQFF.

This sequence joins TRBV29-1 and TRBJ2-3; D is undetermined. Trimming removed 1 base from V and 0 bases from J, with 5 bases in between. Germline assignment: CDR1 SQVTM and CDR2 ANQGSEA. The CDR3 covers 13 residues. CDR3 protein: CSVEAPSTDTQYF. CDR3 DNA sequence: TGCAGCGTTGAAGCTCCTAGCACAGATACGCAGTATTTT.

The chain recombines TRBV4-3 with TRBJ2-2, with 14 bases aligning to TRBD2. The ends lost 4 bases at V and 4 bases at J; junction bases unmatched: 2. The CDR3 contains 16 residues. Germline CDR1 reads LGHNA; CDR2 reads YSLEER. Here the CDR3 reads CASSLGTSGSTGELFF. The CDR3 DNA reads TGCGCCAGCAGCCTTGGGACTAGCGGGAGCACCGGGGAGCTGTTTTTT.

In DNA form, the CDR3 reads TGTGCCAGTAGTATCACTAGCGGGATCACAGATACGCAGTATTTT. It encodes CASSITSGITDTQYF. This sequence joins TRBV19 and TRBJ2-3; TRBD2 matches at 10 bases. Trimming took 3 bases from V and 2 from J; bases not matched to a gene: 2. Germline assignment: CDR1 LNHDA and CDR2 SQIVND (reference sequence). CDR3 length: 15 amino acids.

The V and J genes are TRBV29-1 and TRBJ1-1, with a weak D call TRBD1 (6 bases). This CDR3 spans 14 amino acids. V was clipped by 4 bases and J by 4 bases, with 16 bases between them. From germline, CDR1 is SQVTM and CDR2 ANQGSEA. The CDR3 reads CSVVLTGRVTEAFF. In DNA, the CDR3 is TGCAGCGTTGTATTAACAGGGAGGGTCACTGAAGCTTTCTTT.

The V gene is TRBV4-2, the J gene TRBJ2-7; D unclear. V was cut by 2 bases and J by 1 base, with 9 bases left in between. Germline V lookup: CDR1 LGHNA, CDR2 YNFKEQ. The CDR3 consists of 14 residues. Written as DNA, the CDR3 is TGTGCCAGCAGCCAAATTGGCCCGTCCTACGAGCAGTACTTC. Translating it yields CASSQIGPSYEQYF.

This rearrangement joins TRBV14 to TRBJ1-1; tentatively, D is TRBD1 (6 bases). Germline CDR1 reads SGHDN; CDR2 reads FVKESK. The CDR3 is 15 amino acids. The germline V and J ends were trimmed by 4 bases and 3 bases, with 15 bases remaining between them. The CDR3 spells CASSPFGGADTEAFF. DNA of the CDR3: TGTGCCAGCAGCCCATTCGGGGGGGCCGACACTGAAGCTTTCTTT.

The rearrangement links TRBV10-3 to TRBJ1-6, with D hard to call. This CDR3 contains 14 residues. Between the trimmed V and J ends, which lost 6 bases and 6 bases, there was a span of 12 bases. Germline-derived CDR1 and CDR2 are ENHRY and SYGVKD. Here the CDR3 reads CAIRGESLNSPLHF. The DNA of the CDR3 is TGTGCCATCAGGGGAGAATCCCTTAATTCACCCCTCCACTTT.

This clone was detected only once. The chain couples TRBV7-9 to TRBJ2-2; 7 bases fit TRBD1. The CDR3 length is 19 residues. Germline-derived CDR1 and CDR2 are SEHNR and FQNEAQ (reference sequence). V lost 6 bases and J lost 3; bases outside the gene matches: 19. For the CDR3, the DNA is TGTGCCAGCAGTCCACGAACGTCACCGGGACAGATTTACACCGGGGAGCTGTTTTTT. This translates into CASSPRTSPGQIYTGELFF.

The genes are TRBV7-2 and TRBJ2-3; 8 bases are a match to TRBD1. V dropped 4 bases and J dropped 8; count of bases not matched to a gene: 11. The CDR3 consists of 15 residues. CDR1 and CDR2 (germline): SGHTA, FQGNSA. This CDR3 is CASSSTPQGGATQYF. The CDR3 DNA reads TGTGCCAGCAGCTCGACCCCACAGGGGGGCGCTACGCAGTATTTT.

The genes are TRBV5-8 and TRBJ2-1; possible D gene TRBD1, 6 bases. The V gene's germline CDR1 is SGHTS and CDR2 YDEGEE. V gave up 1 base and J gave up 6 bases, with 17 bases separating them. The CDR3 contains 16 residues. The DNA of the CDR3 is TGTGCCAGCAGCTTGCTTAGGACAGCCGAGCGCAATGAGCAGTTCTTC. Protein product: CASSLLRTAERNEQFF.

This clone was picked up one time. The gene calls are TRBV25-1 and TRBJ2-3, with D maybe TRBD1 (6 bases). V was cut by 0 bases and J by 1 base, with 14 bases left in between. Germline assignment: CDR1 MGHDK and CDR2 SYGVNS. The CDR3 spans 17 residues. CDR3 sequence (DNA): TGTGCCAGCAGTGAATACGTCCGAAAGGGGGGCACAGATACGCAGTATTTT. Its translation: CASSEYVRKGGTDTQYF.

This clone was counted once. Here the CDR3 DNA reads TGTGCCAGCAGCTTAGATTCGGGCAGCCAACTGTTTTTT. This sequence encodes CASSLDSGSQLFF. The genes are TRBV7-9 and TRBJ1-4, with unresolved D. The CDR3 has 13 amino acids. The ends were cut back, 1 base at V and 12 bases at J, with 12 bases in the middle. Germline V gene lookup returns CDR1 SEHNR and CDR2 FQNEAQ (reference sequence).

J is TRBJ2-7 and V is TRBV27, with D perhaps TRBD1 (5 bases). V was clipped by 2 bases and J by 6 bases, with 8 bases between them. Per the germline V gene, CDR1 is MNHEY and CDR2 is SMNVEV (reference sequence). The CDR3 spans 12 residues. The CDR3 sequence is CASSLGQGEQYF. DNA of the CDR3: TGTGCCAGCAGTTTAGGACAAGGCGAGCAGTACTTC.

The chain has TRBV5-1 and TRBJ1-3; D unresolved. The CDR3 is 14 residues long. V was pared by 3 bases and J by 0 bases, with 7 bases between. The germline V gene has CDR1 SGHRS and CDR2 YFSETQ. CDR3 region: CASSSTVSGNTIYF. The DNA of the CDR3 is TGCGCCAGCAGCTCTACAGTCTCTGGAAACACCATATATTTT. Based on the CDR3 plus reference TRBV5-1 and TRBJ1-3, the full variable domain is KAGVTQTPRYLIKTRGQQVTLSCSPISGHRSVSWYQQTPGQGLQFLFEYFSETQRNKGNFPGRFSGRQFSNSRSEMNVSTLELGDSALYLCASSSTVSGNTIYFGEGSWLTVV.

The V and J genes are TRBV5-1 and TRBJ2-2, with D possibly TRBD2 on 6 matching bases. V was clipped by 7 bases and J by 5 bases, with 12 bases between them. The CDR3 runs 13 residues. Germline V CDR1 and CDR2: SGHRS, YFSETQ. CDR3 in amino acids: CASFPGLTGELFF. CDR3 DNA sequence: TGCGCCAGCTTCCCGGGACTTACCGGGGAGCTGTTTTTT. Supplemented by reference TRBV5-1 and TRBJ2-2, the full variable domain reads KAGVTQTPRYLIKTRGQQVTLSCSPISGHRSVSWYQQTPGQGLQFLFEYFSETQRNKGNFPGRFSGRQFSNSRSEMNVSTLELGDSALYLCASFPGLTGELFFGEGSRLTVL.

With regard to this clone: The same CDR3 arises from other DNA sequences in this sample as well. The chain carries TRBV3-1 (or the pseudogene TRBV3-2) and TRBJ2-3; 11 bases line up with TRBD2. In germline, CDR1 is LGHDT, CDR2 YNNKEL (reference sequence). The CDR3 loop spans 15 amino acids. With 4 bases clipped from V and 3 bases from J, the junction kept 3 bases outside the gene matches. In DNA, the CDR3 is TGTGCCAGCAGCCTTAGCGGGAGGGGTACAGATACGCAGTATTTT. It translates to CASSLSGRGTDTQYF.